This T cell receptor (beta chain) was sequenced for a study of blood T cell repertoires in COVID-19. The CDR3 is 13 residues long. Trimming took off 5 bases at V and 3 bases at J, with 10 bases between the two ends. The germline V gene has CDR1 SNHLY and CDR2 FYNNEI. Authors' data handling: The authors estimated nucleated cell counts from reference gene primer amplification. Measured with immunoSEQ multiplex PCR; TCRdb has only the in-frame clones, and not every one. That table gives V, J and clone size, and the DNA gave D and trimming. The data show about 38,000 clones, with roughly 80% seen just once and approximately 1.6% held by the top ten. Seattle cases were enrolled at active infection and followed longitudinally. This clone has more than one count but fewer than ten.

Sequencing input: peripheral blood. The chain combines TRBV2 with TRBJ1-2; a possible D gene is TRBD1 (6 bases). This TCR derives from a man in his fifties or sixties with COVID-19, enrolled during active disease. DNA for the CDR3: TGTGCCAGCAGTCCACAGGGCTACTATGGCTACACCTTC. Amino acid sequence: CASSPQGYYGYTF.